The 23 T cell receptor beta chains presented below share a single source sample, sequenced in a study of blood T cell repertoires in COVID-19. The method was immunoSEQ multiplex PCR; TCRdb's version includes in-frame clones alone and lacks a portion of them. This repertoire shows some 400,000 clones, roughly nine tenths found once; its top ten account for 1.7%. Sequenced material: PBMCs or T cells enriched from blood (not recorded which). The receptors were sampled from a woman in her thirties who had recovered from COVID-19.

CDR3 DNA sequence: TGTGCCAGCAGCTTAGGGAACAGGGGGAGAACTGAAGCTTTCTTT. It encodes CASSLGNRGRTEAFF. The chain recombines TRBV11-2 with TRBJ1-1, with TRBD1 matching 8 bases. Germline CDR1 is SGHAT and CDR2 is FQNNGV. The CDR3 sequence is 15 residues long. The V gene end was trimmed by 1 base and the J gene end by 5 bases; junction bases not matched to a gene: 6.

V gene TRBV7-9 combines with J gene TRBJ2-1; 9 positions agree with TRBD2. V lost 7 bases to trimming and J lost 4 bases; unmatched junction nucleotides: 11. Germline CDR1 and CDR2: SEHNR and FQNEAQ (reference sequence). This CDR3 has 16 amino acids. As DNA, the CDR3 is TGTGCCAGCAACCCCTTAGGCGGGAGGGGATACAATGAGCAGTTCTTC. Its translation: CASNPLGGRGYNEQFF.

The CDR3 reads CSVAGGGEKLFF. CDR3 in DNA: TGCAGCGTTGCTGGGGGCGGGGAAAAACTGTTTTTT. J is TRBJ1-4 and V is TRBV29-1; a weak D match, TRBD1 (6 bases). The length of the CDR3 is 12 residues. Germline V lookup: CDR1 SQVTM, CDR2 ANQGSEA. Trimming removed 4 bases from V and 8 bases from J, with 11 bases in between.

CDR3 sequence (DNA): TGCGCCAGCAGTGCTACAGGGGTGGGAGAGGGCAATCAGCCCCAGCATTTT. Encoded protein: CASSATGVGEGNQPQHF. The J gene is TRBJ1-5, the V gene TRBV10-1; TRBD1 aligns across 7 bases. Trimming took 4 bases from V and 2 from J; bases not matched to a gene: 11. Germline lookup yields CDR1 WNHNN and CDR2 SYGVQD (reference sequence). This CDR3 has 17 residues.

This sequence joins TRBV5-1 and TRBJ2-1; D ambiguous. CDR1 and CDR2 from the germline V gene are SGHRS and YFSETQ. CDR3 size: 12 residues. V dropped 5 bases and J dropped 3 bases, with 6 bases sitting between them. CDR3 amino acids: CASRNNYNEQFF. The CDR3 DNA reads TGCGCCAGCAGAAACAACTACAATGAGCAGTTCTTC.

In its sample, this clone was seen a few times. The chain joins TRBV29-1 to TRBJ2-1, with TRBD2 matching 9 bases. The CDR3 is 14 amino acids. V lost 7 bases to trimming and J lost 5 bases; unmatched junction nucleotides: 9. Germline values: CDR1 SQVTM, CDR2 ANQGSEA. In DNA, the CDR3 is TGCAGCGCTCGGAGACTAGCGGAAAACAATGAGCAGTTCTTC. Residues: CSARRLAENNEQFF.

The chain combines TRBV2 with TRBJ2-3, with 7 bases matching TRBD1. Germline values: CDR1 SNHLY, CDR2 FYNNEI. The CDR3 spans 15 residues. The trim removed 5 bases at V and 4 bases at J, leaving 9 bases unmatched. The DNA of the CDR3 is TGTGCCAGCAGTCCAGACAGGGCGAGGCCAGATACGCAGTATTTT. Translated, it gives CASSPDRARPDTQYF. The full variable domain, in which reference TRBV2 and TRBJ2-3 provide the parts outside the CDR3, is EPEVTQTPSHQVTQMGQEVILRCVPISNHLYFYWYRQILGQKVEFLVSFYNNEISEKSEIFDDQFSVERPDGSNFTLKIRSTKLEDSAMYFCASSPDRARPDTQYFGPGTRLTVL.

This chain links TRBV11-2 with TRBJ2-7; a weak D match, TRBD2 (5 bases). V dropped 7 bases and J dropped 3 bases, with 16 bases sitting between them. Germline V gene lookup returns CDR1 SGHAT and CDR2 FQNNGV. The CDR3 is 14 amino acids. In DNA form, the CDR3 reads TGTGCCAGCACTCACTCCGGAGGAGGCTACGAGCAGTACTTC. It is translated as CASTHSGGGYEQYF. Using reference TRBV11-2 and TRBJ2-7 for the parts outside the CDR3, the full variable domain is EAGVAQSPRYKIIEKRQSVAFWCNPISGHATLYWYQQILGQGPKLLIQFQNNGVVDDSQLPKDRFSAERLKGVDSTLKIQPAKLEDSAVYLCASTHSGGGYEQYFGPGTRLTVT.

This clone was detected ten times or more. The chain carries TRBV6-2 or TRBV6-3 and TRBJ2-7, with TRBD1 identical over 8 bases. Per germline, CDR1 MNHEY and CDR2 SVGEGT. The CDR3 has 14 residues. The ends lost 5 bases at V and 5 bases at J; junction bases unmatched: 8. This chain's CDR3 is CASSPRDRIDEQYF. The CDR3 region has the DNA TGTGCCAGCAGTCCCCGGGACAGGATAGACGAGCAGTACTTC.

The rearrangement uses TRBV15 and TRBJ2-2; D gene uncertain. CDR1 and CDR2 (germline): LNHNV, YYDKDF (reference sequence). The length of the CDR3 is 17 residues. Trimming cost V 0 bases and J 1 base, with 12 bases left between them. CDR3 residues: CATSRDLVSGNTGELFF. CDR3 coding DNA: TGTGCCACCAGCAGAGATCTGGTATCGGGGAACACCGGGGAGCTGTTTTTT.

A word on this clone: The identical CDR3 is also encoded by other nucleotide sequences in the sample. V and J are TRBV30 and TRBJ1-5, with D perhaps TRBD1 (5 bases). This CDR3 has 15 amino acids. In germline, CDR1 is GTSNPN, CDR2 SVGIG (reference sequence). V was cut by 3 bases and J by 0 bases, with 12 bases left in between. CDR3 DNA: TGTGCCTGGAGCCCGGGGGATTATAGCAATCAGCCCCAGCATTTT. Encoded protein: CAWSPGDYSNQPQHF.

V gene TRBV7-9 combines with J gene TRBJ2-1; 11 positions agree with TRBD2. Germline V gene sequence: CDR1 SEHNR, CDR2 FQNEAQ (reference sequence). The V segment lost 0 bases and the J segment 10 bases; nucleotides outside the gene matches: 11. The CDR3 runs 17 residues. The DNA of the CDR3 is TGTGCCAGCAGCTTAGCGCCCTTACTAGCGGGGGCCCCCGAGCAGTTCTTC. This gives the protein CASSLAPLLAGAPEQFF.

The chain has TRBV28 and TRBJ2-7; 10 nucleotides align to TRBD1. This CDR3 has 16 amino acids. With 6 bases clipped from V and 3 bases from J, the junction kept 11 bases outside the gene matches. Germline CDR1 reads MDHEN; CDR2 reads SYDVKM. This CDR3 is CASRTVGTGEFYEQYF. CDR3 in DNA: TGTGCCAGCAGGACCGTGGGGACAGGGGAATTCTACGAGCAGTACTTC. Together with reference TRBV28 and TRBJ2-7, the CDR3 gives the full variable domain: DVKVTQSSRYLVKRTGEKVFLECVQDMDHENMFWYRQDPGLGLRLIYFSYDVKMKEKGDIPEGYSVSREKKERFSLILESASTNQTSMYLCASRTVGTGEFYEQYFGPGTRLTVT.

This clone was detected only once. The chain is built from TRBV24-1 and TRBJ2-3, with 13 bases identical to TRBD2. CDR1 and CDR2 (germline): KGHDR, SFDVKD. With V trimmed by 4 bases and J by 4 bases, 7 bases remained unmatched. The CDR3 is made up of 17 amino acids. The CDR3 nucleotides are TGTGCCACCAGTGACTGGACTAGCGGGAGTATCGCAGATACGCAGTATTTT. It encodes CATSDWTSGSIADTQYF.

The J gene is TRBJ1-2, the V gene TRBV7-9, with D maybe TRBD1 (6 bases). V shed 5 bases and J shed 6 bases, with 13 bases lying between them. CDR3 length: 13 residues. CDR1 is SEHNR, CDR2 FQNEAQ, per germline (reference sequence). The CDR3, as DNA: TGTGCCAGCAGCCTGGCACAGGGCAATGGCTACACCTTC. Translation: CASSLAQGNGYTF. Full variable domain (outside the CDR3, taken from reference TRBV7-9 and TRBJ1-2): DTGVSQNPRHKITKRGQNVTFRCDPISEHNRLYWYRQTLGQGPEFLTYFQNEAQLEKSRLLSDRFSAERPKGSFSTLEIQRTEQGDSAMYLCASSLAQGNGYTFGSGTRLTVV.

The genes are TRBV24-1 and TRBJ2-5, with a weak D call TRBD2 (6 bases). CDR1 is KGHDR and CDR2 is SFDVKD in the germline V gene. Trimming removed 5 bases from V and 5 bases from J, with 11 bases in between. This CDR3 spans 13 amino acids. The CDR3: CATSGAGRETQYF. The CDR3 DNA reads as TGTGCCACCAGTGGAGCGGGCCGGGAGACCCAGTACTTC.

This chain connects TRBV7-8 to TRBJ2-2; 13 bases are shared with TRBD2. V shed 4 bases, J shed 4 bases, and the junction held 9 bases outside the gene matches. Per the germline V gene, CDR1 is SGHVS and CDR2 is FQNEAQ. There are 18 residues in the CDR3. CDR3: CASSYRTSGRVGTGELFF. Here the CDR3 DNA reads TGTGCCAGCAGCTATCGGACTAGCGGGAGAGTAGGCACCGGGGAGCTGTTTTTT. Combining the CDR3 with reference TRBV7-8 and TRBJ2-2 gives the whole variable domain GAGVSQSPRYKVAKRGQDVALRCDPISGHVSLFWYQQALGQGPEFLTYFQNEAQLDKSGLPSDRFFAERPEGSVSTLKIQRTQQEDSAVYLCASSYRTSGRVGTGELFFGEGSRLTVL.

CDR3: CATSRVVWETQYF. Here the CDR3 DNA reads TGTGCCACCAGCAGAGTAGTCTGGGAGACCCAGTACTTC. The genes are TRBV15 and TRBJ2-5; D gene ambiguous. Germline V CDR1 and CDR2: LNHNV, YYDKDF (reference sequence). Deletions cut 1 base from V and 5 bases from J, with 8 bases between. This CDR3 is 13 amino acids long.

V and J are TRBV5-6 and TRBJ2-1, with 9 positions matching TRBD2. This CDR3 is 17 amino acids long. J gave up 8 bases and V 4 bases, and 16 bases lay outside the gene matches. Germline V gene sequence: CDR1 SGHDT, CDR2 YYEEEE. The CDR3 reads CASSQLSSGVRRDEQFF. For the CDR3, the DNA is TGTGCCAGCAGCCAGTTGTCTAGCGGGGTCCGAAGGGATGAGCAGTTCTTC.

J is TRBJ2-1 and V is TRBV7-3, with TRBD2 matching over 9 bases. This CDR3 comprises 14 residues. V was clipped by 2 bases and J by 9 bases; unmatched bases: 5. Germline V gene sequence: CDR1 SGHTA, CDR2 FQGTGA. Here the CDR3 DNA reads TGTGCCAGCAGCTTAGGCGGGAGGGGGAGTGAGCAGTTCTTC. Translation gives CASSLGGRGSEQFF.

This clone was detected only a few times. Other DNA sequences in the sample encode the same CDR3. The chain joins TRBV7-3 to TRBJ1-1; 8 bases match TRBD1. V was clipped by 4 bases and J by 1 base; unmatched bases: 2. The CDR3 covers 14 residues. Germline CDR1 reads SGHTA; CDR2 reads FQGTGA. The CDR3 sequence is CASSSQGANTEAFF. The CDR3 bases are TGTGCCAGCAGCTCGCAGGGGGCGAACACTGAAGCTTTCTTT.

CDR3 protein: CASSKTSSYNEQFF. The CDR3 DNA follows: TGTGCCAGCAGCAAGACTAGCTCCTACAATGAGCAGTTCTTC. The J gene is TRBJ2-1, the V gene TRBV7-6; D may be TRBD2 (6 bases). Trimming took off 5 bases at V and 0 bases at J, with 8 bases between the two ends. This CDR3 spans 14 amino acids. Germline CDR1 is SGHVS and CDR2 is FNYEAQ.

The chain links TRBV6-5 to TRBJ2-7, with a tentative D call TRBD2 (5 bases). This CDR3 contains 14 residues. Between the trimmed V and J ends, which lost 6 bases and 0 bases, there was a span of 12 bases. CDR1 is MNHEY, CDR2 SVGAGI, per germline. The CDR3 region has the DNA TGTGCCAGCAGCATAATCGGGGTCTCCTACGAGCAGTACTTC. This translates into CASSIIGVSYEQYF.